This entry features one T cell receptor (beta chain) sequence. As yet, its antigen is unknown. Sequencing of TCR beta, carried out with a high-throughput approach, was applied to CD8+ and CD4+ T cells from the blood. Relapsing-remitting disease, either stable or active, was present in the treatment-naive patients who were the multiple sclerosis controls. V lost 3 bases and J lost 0, with 10 bases in between. CDR3 size: 15 residues. Random hexamers were used to reverse transcribe the RNA input (about 0.5 to 1 ug). The CDR3 of TCR beta was amplified by immunoSEQ multiplex PCR across 54 Vbeta and 13 Jbeta. TCRdb processed the immunoSEQ multiplex PCR reads anew with MiXCR; each CDR3 protein has one entry. Among around 140,000 distinct CDR3 sequences listed, roughly 76% were seen once. These data are taken from a study of CD8 T cells in Susac syndrome. Findings of the study overall: The authors acknowledged that the study's TCR sequencing and HLA analysis involved relatively few individuals.

The sample comprised CD8+ T cells from PBMCs. This chain connects TRBV12-3 or TRBV12-4 to TRBJ2-3; maybe TRBD2 (5 bases). This clonotype originated in a human donor with multiple sclerosis. CDR3 DNA: TGTGCCAGCAGTTTGACTAAATCTAGCACAGATACGCAGTATTTT. Its translation: CASSLTKSSTDTQYF.